This TCR beta chain was profiled in a study of T cell responses to AZD1222 COVID-19 vaccine. This clone was detected a few times. Its antigen is currently unknown. Assay used: immunoSEQ multiplex PCR; TCRdb lists only in-frame clones, some missing. The sample lists roughly 80,000 clones; around 90% were seen once. This CDR3 comprises 15 residues. V dropped 5 bases and J dropped 2 bases, with 14 bases sitting between them. Germline V gene data show CDR1 as SGHVS and CDR2 as FQNEAQ. Study observations and caveats: Seropositive status at baseline applied to only 5 or 6 AZD1222 recipients. With two AZD1222 doses given, Spike-specific TCR breadth and depth both rose.

The sequences come from peripheral blood, collected on day 0 of MenACWY control vaccination. The TCR originated in an adult in good health. The genes are TRBV7-8 and TRBJ2-3, with D tentatively TRBD1 (6 bases). The chain's CDR3 is CASSVHRAVTDTQYF. The CDR3 DNA is TGTGCCAGCAGCGTCCACAGGGCGGTCACAGATACGCAGTATTTT.